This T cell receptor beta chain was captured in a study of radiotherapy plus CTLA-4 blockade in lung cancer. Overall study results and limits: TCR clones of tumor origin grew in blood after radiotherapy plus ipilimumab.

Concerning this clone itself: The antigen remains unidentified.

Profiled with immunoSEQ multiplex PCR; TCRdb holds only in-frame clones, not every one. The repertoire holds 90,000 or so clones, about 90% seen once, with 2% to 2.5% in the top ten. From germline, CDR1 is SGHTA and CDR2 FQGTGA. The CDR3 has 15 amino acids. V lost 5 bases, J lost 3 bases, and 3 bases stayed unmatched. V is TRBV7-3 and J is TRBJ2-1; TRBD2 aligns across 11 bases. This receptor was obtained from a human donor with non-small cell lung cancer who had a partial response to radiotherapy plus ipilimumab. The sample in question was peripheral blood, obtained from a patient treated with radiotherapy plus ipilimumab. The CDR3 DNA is TGTGCCAGCAGCGCCGGGACTAGCGGCTACAATGAGCAGTTCTTC. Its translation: CASSAGTSGYNEQFF.